Listed here is a single TCR beta chain. Its cognate antigen is unknown. V lost 3 bases and J lost 5, with 9 bases in between. This CDR3 is built from 13 residues. The germline CDR1 and CDR2 sequences are SGDLS and YYNGEE. Assay: immunoSEQ multiplex PCR; the TCRdb copy retains only in-frame clones and omits some. This sample has 150,000 to 200,000 clones, with more than 70% found just once. The data are from a study of cytomegalovirus exposure and HLA in healthy donors. General study points: Among TCR sequences, most were rare, though some public TCRs appeared in many donors. CMV antigen specificity of a few CMV-associated chains was confirmed in vitro. Researchers catalogued over 150 TCR beta chains as cytomegalovirus-associated.

Sequencing was done on a sample of PBMCs. This TCR was recovered from a woman aged 18 to 35 in good health and CMV-seronegative. The chain couples TRBV9 to TRBJ1-5; D ambiguous. The CDR3 DNA reads TGTGCCAGCAGCGGAGGCAGCTATCAGCCCCAGCATTTT. It yields the protein CASSGGSYQPQHF.